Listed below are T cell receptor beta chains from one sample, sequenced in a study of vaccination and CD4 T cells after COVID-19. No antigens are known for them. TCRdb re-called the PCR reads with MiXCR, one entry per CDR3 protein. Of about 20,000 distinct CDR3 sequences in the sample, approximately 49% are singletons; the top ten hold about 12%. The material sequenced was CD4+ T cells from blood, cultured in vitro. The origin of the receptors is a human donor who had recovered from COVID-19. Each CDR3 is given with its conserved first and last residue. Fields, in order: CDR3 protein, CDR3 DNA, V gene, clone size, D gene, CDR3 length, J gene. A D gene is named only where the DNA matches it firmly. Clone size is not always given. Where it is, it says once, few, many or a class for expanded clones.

CDR3 protein: CASSPRIGEQFF
CDR3 DNA: TGTGCCAGCAGCCCCCGGATTGGGGAGCAGTTCTTC
V gene: TRBV11-2
clone size: NA
D gene: NA
CDR3 length: 12
J gene: TRBJ2-1

CDR3 protein: CSARDGTHITEAFF
CDR3 DNA: TGCAGTGCTAGAGATGGGACACACATCACTGAAGCTTTCTTT
V gene: TRBV20-1
clone size: NA
D gene: NA
CDR3 length: 14
J gene: TRBJ1-1

CDR3 protein: CASSDTRQGTQYF
CDR3 DNA: TGTGCCAGCAGTGACACTCGGCAGGGTACGCAGTATTTT
V gene: TRBV6-1
clone size: NA
D gene: NA
CDR3 length: 13
J gene: TRBJ2-3

CDR3 protein: CASSRTRRDEQYF
CDR3 DNA: TGTGCCAGCAGTCGGACTAGGCGGGACGAGCAGTACTTC
V gene: TRBV14
clone size: NA
D gene: TRBD2
CDR3 length: 13
J gene: TRBJ2-7

CDR3 protein: CASSSGQPYQSSYNSPLHF
CDR3 DNA: TGTGCCAGCAGTTCCGGACAGCCCTACCAGAGCTCCTATAATTCACCCCTCCACTTT
V gene: TRBV28
clone size: few
D gene: NA
CDR3 length: 19
J gene: TRBJ1-6

CDR3 protein: CASSYSKQYNSPLHF
CDR3 DNA: TGTGCCAGCAGTTACTCGAAACAGTATAATTCACCCCTCCACTTT
V gene: TRBV6-5
clone size: few
D gene: NA
CDR3 length: 15
J gene: TRBJ1-6

CDR3 protein: CASSDKQTASGTEAFF
CDR3 DNA: TGTGCCAGCAGTGATAAACAGACAGCCAGTGGGACTGAAGCTTTCTTT
V gene: TRBV6-1
clone size: NA
D gene: NA
CDR3 length: 16
J gene: TRBJ1-1

CDR3 protein: CATSDSHRNTGELFF
CDR3 DNA: TGTGCCACCAGTGATTCGCACAGAAACACCGGGGAGCTGTTTTTT
V gene: TRBV24-1
clone size: NA
D gene: NA
CDR3 length: 15
J gene: TRBJ2-2

CDR3 protein: CASSYEQGRWQPQHF
CDR3 DNA: TGTGCCAGCAGTTACGAACAGGGTAGGTGGCAGCCCCAGCATTTT
V gene: TRBV6-5
clone size: NA
D gene: NA
CDR3 length: 15
J gene: TRBJ1-5

CDR3 protein: CVSSTPRTGLGGANVLTF
CDR3 DNA: TGTGTCAGCAGCACACCCCGGACAGGATTGGGTGGGGCCAACGTCCTGACTTTC
V gene: TRBV11-2
clone size: NA
D gene: TRBD1
CDR3 length: 18
J gene: TRBJ2-6

CDR3 protein: CASSSIPRGATGELFF
CDR3 DNA: TGTGCCAGCAGCTCCATTCCAAGGGGAGCAACCGGGGAGCTGTTTTTT
V gene: TRBV7-8
clone size: NA
D gene: NA
CDR3 length: 16
J gene: TRBJ2-2

CDR3 protein: CASSLVGGSSEQYF
CDR3 DNA: TGTGCCAGCAGCTTAGTGGGGGGATCCTCCGAGCAGTACTTC
V gene: TRBV11-2
clone size: NA
D gene: NA
CDR3 length: 14
J gene: TRBJ2-7

CDR3 protein: CASSFWTEVGTGELFF
CDR3 DNA: TGTGCCAGCAGTTTTTGGACCGAGGTCGGCACCGGGGAGCTGTTTTTT
V gene: TRBV27
clone size: NA
D gene: NA
CDR3 length: 16
J gene: TRBJ2-2

CDR3 protein: CGTSDPGTGDTDTQYF
CDR3 DNA: TGTGGCACCAGTGACCCCGGGACAGGGGACACAGATACGCAGTATTTT
V gene: TRBV24-1
clone size: NA
D gene: TRBD1
CDR3 length: 16
J gene: TRBJ2-3

CDR3 protein: CSARVSSGDDTQYF
CDR3 DNA: TGCAGTGCTAGAGTTTCTAGCGGGGACGATACGCAGTATTTT
V gene: TRBV20-1
clone size: NA
D gene: TRBD2
CDR3 length: 14
J gene: TRBJ2-3

CDR3 protein: CASSDGTGGTLGTDTQYF
CDR3 DNA: TGCGCCAGCAGCGACGGGACAGGGGGTACACTGGGCACAGATACGCAGTATTTT
V gene: TRBV5-1
clone size: NA
D gene: TRBD1
CDR3 length: 18
J gene: TRBJ2-3

CDR3 protein: CASSVGQGDSPLHF
CDR3 DNA: TGTGCCAGCAGCGTCGGACAGGGGGATTCACCCCTCCACTTT
V gene: TRBV11-3
clone size: NA
D gene: TRBD1
CDR3 length: 14
J gene: TRBJ1-6